Shown below are 20 T cell receptor beta chains from a single sample sequenced in a study of early stage breast cancer tumors. Method: immunoSEQ multiplex PCR; TCRdb's copy keeps in-frame clones and lacks some. The sample carries around 28,000 clones, approximately 80% recorded once. The material sequenced was blood. Receptor source: a person in their sixties or seventies with breast cancer.

This rearrangement joins TRBV2 to TRBJ2-2, with TRBD2 matching over 10 bases. The CDR3 sequence is 17 residues long. J was trimmed by 7 bases and V by 7 bases; bases with no gene match: 15. From germline, CDR1 is SNHLY and CDR2 FYNNEI. CDR3 sequence reads: CASIGTSGELWGGELFF. The CDR3 DNA sequence: TGTGCCAGCATTGGTACTAGCGGGGAACTTTGGGGCGGGGAGCTGTTTTTT.

V is TRBV18 and J is TRBJ1-1, with TRBD1 identical over 7 bases. With 3 bases clipped from V and 1 base from J, the junction kept 11 bases outside the gene matches. The CDR3 is made up of 17 amino acids. Germline CDR1 reads KGHSH; CDR2 reads LQKENI. As DNA, the CDR3 is TGTGCCAGCTCACCGACAGGGATCACGGTGAAGAACACTGAAGCTTTCTTT. Translating gives CASSPTGITVKNTEAFF.

This sequence joins TRBV7-9 and TRBJ2-1; TRBD2 matches 7 bases. V was clipped by 1 base and J by 4 bases; unmatched bases: 4. The CDR3 runs 15 residues. CDR1 is SEHNR, CDR2 FQNEAQ, per germline (reference sequence). The CDR3 DNA is TGTGCCAGCAGCTTAGGAGCGGGGCTTTACAATGAGCAGTTCTTC. It encodes CASSLGAGLYNEQFF.

The rearrangement joins TRBV6-1 to TRBJ1-1; D is unresolved. Trimming shortened V by 6 bases and J by 1 base, and 12 bases separated the two germline ends. The CDR3 covers 14 residues. Germline CDR1 MNHNS, CDR2 SASEGT. This CDR3 reads CASSLTKKNTEAFF. The DNA of the CDR3 is TGTGCCAGCAGCCTGACAAAAAAGAACACTGAAGCTTTCTTT.

A few counts support this clone. V is TRBV6-6 and J is TRBJ1-1; D ambiguous. V was clipped by 3 bases and J by 4 bases, with 12 bases between them. The CDR3 runs to 14 residues. Germline V gives CDR1 MNHNY, CDR2 SVGAGI (reference sequence). This CDR3 is CASSYLGVTTEAFF. CDR3 nucleotide sequence: TGTGCCAGCAGTTATCTCGGGGTTACCACTGAAGCTTTCTTT.

This clone has more than one count but fewer than ten. The chain employs TRBV29-1 and TRBJ2-3, with a possible D match to TRBD1 (7 bases). CDR1 and CDR2 (germline): SQVTM, ANQGSEA. The ends were cut back, 5 bases at V and 3 bases at J, with 15 bases in the middle. This CDR3 region has 14 residues. CDR3 amino acids: CSVSRGEVTDTQYF. CDR3 nucleotides: TGCAGCGTTTCCAGGGGGGAGGTGACAGATACGCAGTATTTT.

The chain has TRBV6-1 and TRBJ2-3, with 8 bases that match TRBD2. CDR1 and CDR2 (germline): MNHNS, SASEGT. Trimming cost V 3 bases and J 5 bases; bases outside gene matches: 7. The CDR3 is 15 amino acids. The CDR3 protein is CASSDSGSLVDTQYF. The CDR3 bases are TGTGCCAGCAGTGACAGCGGGAGTCTGGTAGATACGCAGTATTTT.

This chain connects TRBV29-1 to TRBJ1-1, with 10 bases fitting TRBD1. Germline lookup yields CDR1 SQVTM and CDR2 ANQGSEA. CDR3 length: 13 amino acids. V shed 7 bases, J shed 4 bases, and the junction held 6 bases outside the gene matches. CDR3 DNA: TGCAGCGCTCATGACAGGGGGCGCACTGAAGCTTTCTTT. This codes for CSAHDRGRTEAFF. Variable domain in full (rest from reference TRBV29-1 and TRBJ1-1): SAVISQKPSRDICQRGTSLTIQCQVDSQVTMMFWYRQQPGQSLTLIATANQGSEATYESGFVIDKFPISRPNLTFSTLTVSNMSPEDSSIYLCSAHDRGRTEAFFGQGTRLTVV.

This chain uses TRBV28 with TRBJ1-1; TRBD1 might be the D (5 bases). This CDR3 is built from 14 residues. Between the trimmed V and J ends, which lost 5 bases and 7 bases, there was a span of 17 bases. CDR1 and CDR2 (germline): MDHEN, SYDVKM. The CDR3 DNA reads as TGTGCCAGCAGTCTCCACGGGGGGAGTATTGAAGCTTTCTTT. This translates into CASSLHGGSIEAFF.

The chain uses TRBV7-2 and TRBJ2-7, with 7 bases aligning to TRBD2. The germline CDR1 and CDR2 sequences are SGHTA and FQGNSA. The ends lost 1 base at V and 7 bases at J; junction bases unmatched: 7. The CDR3 has 14 amino acids. CDR3 residues: CASSLGQSGGEQYF. In nucleotides, the CDR3 is TGTGCCAGCAGCTTAGGGCAATCCGGGGGGGAGCAGTACTTC.

The rearrangement links TRBV7-3 to TRBJ2-2, with D perhaps matching TRBD2 (5 bases). Trimming took 6 bases from V and 3 from J, leaving 5 bases between them. CDR1 is SGHTA, CDR2 FQGTGA, per germline. The CDR3 runs to 12 residues. In DNA, the CDR3 is TGTGCCAGCAGGAGGGACACCGGGGAGCTGTTTTTT. It encodes CASRRDTGELFF.

The J gene is TRBJ2-1, the V gene TRBV5-6; 13 bases match TRBD2. The germline gives CDR1 SGHDT, CDR2 YYEEEE. The CDR3 totals 15 residues. J was trimmed by 9 bases and V by 0 bases; bases with no gene match: 3. The CDR3 sequence: CASSLELAGGGEQFF. CDR3 in DNA: TGTGCCAGCAGCTTGGAACTAGCGGGAGGGGGTGAGCAGTTCTTC.

This clone was found once. This chain connects TRBV6-4 to TRBJ2-7, with TRBD1 matching 8 bases. Germline lookup yields CDR1 MRHNA and CDR2 SNTAGT. The J segment lost 3 bases and the V segment lost 0 bases, leaving 4 bases of the junction unmatched. CDR3 size: 15 residues. The CDR3, as DNA: TGTGCCAGCAGTGACTCGAAGGACAGGGTCTACGAGCAGTACTTC. Residues: CASSDSKDRVYEQYF.

The chain employs TRBV6-6 and TRBJ2-2; D is possibly TRBD2 (5 bases). The germline V gene has CDR1 MNHNY and CDR2 SVGAGI (reference sequence). This CDR3 comprises 15 residues. Trimming cost V 7 bases and J 0 bases, with 12 bases left between them. The CDR3 DNA reads TGTGCCAGCACGGTGGGAGAGGCGAACACCGGGGAGCTGTTTTTT. This gives the protein CASTVGEANTGELFF.

The V gene is TRBV9, the J gene TRBJ2-2, with D perhaps TRBD1 (5 bases). The CDR3 spans 14 residues. Per germline, CDR1 SGDLS and CDR2 YYNGEE. V lost 6 bases and J lost 1, with 10 bases in between. The DNA of the CDR3 is TGTGCCAGCAACCCTAGGGGGAACACCGGGGAGCTGTTTTTT. Translation: CASNPRGNTGELFF.

The J gene is TRBJ2-2, the V gene TRBV5-1, with 8 bases identical to TRBD2. The CDR3 is 17 residues long. V gave up 0 bases and J gave up 7 bases; unmatched junction bases: 11. The germline V gene encodes CDR1 SGHRS and CDR2 YFSETQ. CDR3 loop: CASSLANSGGPVGELFF. The CDR3 DNA reads TGCGCCAGCAGCTTGGCCAACTCGGGAGGGCCGGTCGGGGAGCTGTTTTTT.

In its sample, this clone was seen a few times. A junction end diverges from the germline sequence, so it may reflect a read error. CDR3 in amino acids: CASSLLRYDYTF. The CDR3 nucleotides are TGTGCCAGCAGTTTACTGAGGTATGACTACACCTTC. This chain connects TRBV28 to TRBJ1-2, with D unresolved. This CDR3 comprises 12 residues. Germline-derived CDR1 and CDR2 are MDHEN and SYDVKM.

The genes are TRBV5-4 and TRBJ2-2, with 7 positions matching TRBD1. In germline, CDR1 is SGHNT, CDR2 YYREEE (reference sequence). V shed 5 bases, J shed 5 bases, and the junction held 9 bases outside the gene matches. The CDR3 spans 15 residues. The CDR3 sequence: CASRPGGSQTGELFF. CDR3 sequence (DNA): TGTGCCAGCAGACCAGGGGGATCTCAAACCGGGGAGCTGTTTTTT. The full variable domain, its missing parts supplied by reference TRBV5-4 and TRBJ2-2, is ETGVTQSPTHLIKTRGQQVTLRCSSQSGHNTVSWYQQALGQGPQFIFQYYREEENGRGNFPPRFSGLQFPNYSSELNVNALELDDSALYLCASRPGGSQTGELFFGEGSRLTVL.

The chain recombines TRBV4-1 with TRBJ2-7; 12 bases agree with TRBD2. Germline V gene data show CDR1 as MGHRA and CDR2 as YSYEKL. V dropped 2 bases and J dropped 3; count of bases not matched to a gene: 2. The CDR3 totals 15 residues. This chain's CDR3 is CASSQQGLAGYEQYF. The CDR3 nucleotides read TGCGCCAGCAGCCAACAGGGACTAGCGGGCTACGAGCAGTACTTC.

The V gene is TRBV5-6, the J gene TRBJ2-7; 11 positions agree with TRBD1. Germline V gives CDR1 SGHDT, CDR2 YYEEEE. CDR3 size: 14 residues. Trimming took 4 bases from V and 6 from J; bases not matched to a gene: 6. The chain's CDR3 is CASSEAGTGGEQYF. DNA of the CDR3: TGTGCCAGCAGCGAAGCCGGGACAGGGGGCGAGCAGTACTTC.